The 2 T cell receptor beta chains below were found in one sample sequenced in a study of PD-1 blockade in mismatch repair-deficient tumors (dated by TCRdb to about 2017). Libraries were made using the immunoSEQ multiplex PCR assay. TCRdb re-hosts the immuneACCESS table, in-frame sequences only. Its copies lack some clones; in the studies checked, an unresolved V gene accounts for under half of them, and the cause for the rest is not known. This sample lists 70,000 to 95,000 clones; roughly 80% were detected once. The top ten hold approximately 5% of the sample. The sample here was peripheral blood, taken 44 weeks after starting pembrolizumab. The receptors shown here come from an adult with mismatch repair-deficient cancer.

The genes are TRBV11-2 and TRBJ2-2; no definite D call. This CDR3 is 11 amino acids long. CDR1 SGHAT and CDR2 FQNNGV come from the germline V gene. V lost 5 bases, J lost 3 bases, and 1 base lay in between. In DNA form, the CDR3 reads TGTGCCAGCAGCCACACCGGGGAGCTGTTTTTT. Its translation is CASSHTGELFF.

The chain employs TRBV19 and TRBJ2-6, with D possibly TRBD1 on 5 matching bases. Germline CDR1 and CDR2: LNHDA and SQIVND (reference sequence). V was pared by 5 bases and J by 2 bases, with 10 bases between. CDR3 length equals 15 residues. CDR3 sequence (DNA): TGTGCCAGTAGTGTTCCAGGGACTGGGGCCAACGTCCTGACTTTC. Residues: CASSVPGTGANVLTF.